This TCR beta chain was profiled in a study of CD8 T cells in ankylosing spondylitis. Notes on the study in general: As for the disease-linked clones, they showed a CD8+ phenotype and occurred at relatively low frequencies in peripheral blood. Existing reports had already noted some motif variants in reactive arthritis synovial fluid and blood. Reportedly, significant enrichment of disease-linked clones occurred in matched ankylosing spondylitis synovial fluid. Apparently characteristic of ankylosing spondylitis blood was a TCR beta motif (eight highly homologous variants).

Germline V lookup: CDR1 SGDLS, CDR2 YYNGEE. The CDR3 is 12 residues long. V shed 8 bases and J shed 5 bases, with 13 bases lying between them. This clonotype was recorded many times. Its matching antigen is unknown. By quantitative 5'-RACE with molecular barcodes, the TCR beta libraries were made. In TCRdb, the 5' RACE reads were re-called with MiXCR into one record per CDR3 protein. This sample has about 200,000 distinct CDR3 sequences; around 7.9% occur once, and the top ten carry 12% to 15%. This TCR was sampled from a male donor with ankylosing spondylitis. Sequenced sample: blood, either unsorted or a sorted T cell fraction (not recorded which). The V gene is TRBV9, the J gene TRBJ2-5; D is uncertain. The chain's CDR3 is CASGQVGETQYF. CDR3 DNA: TGTGCCAGTGGTCAGGTCGGGGAGACCCAGTACTTC.